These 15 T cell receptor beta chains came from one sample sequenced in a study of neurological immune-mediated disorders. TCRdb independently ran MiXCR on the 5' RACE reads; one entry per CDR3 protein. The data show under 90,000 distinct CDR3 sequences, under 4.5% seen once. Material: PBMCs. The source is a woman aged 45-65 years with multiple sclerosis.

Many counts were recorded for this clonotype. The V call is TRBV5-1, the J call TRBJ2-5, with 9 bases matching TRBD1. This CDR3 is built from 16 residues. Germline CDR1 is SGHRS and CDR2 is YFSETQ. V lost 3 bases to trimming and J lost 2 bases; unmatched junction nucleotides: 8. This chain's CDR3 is CASSSALTGGQETQYF. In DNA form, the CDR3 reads TGCGCCAGCAGCTCCGCCCTGACAGGGGGTCAAGAGACCCAGTACTTC. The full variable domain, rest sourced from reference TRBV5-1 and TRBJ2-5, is KAGVTQTPRYLIKTRGQQVTLSCSPISGHRSVSWYQQTPGQGLQFLFEYFSETQRNKGNFPGRFSGRQFSNSRSEMNVSTLELGDSALYLCASSSALTGGQETQYFGPGTRLLVL.

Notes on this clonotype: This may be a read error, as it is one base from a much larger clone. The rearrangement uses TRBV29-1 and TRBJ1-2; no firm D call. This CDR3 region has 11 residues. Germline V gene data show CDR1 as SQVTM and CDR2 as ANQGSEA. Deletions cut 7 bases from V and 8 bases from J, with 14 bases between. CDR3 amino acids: CSGRKGNGYTF. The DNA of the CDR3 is TGCAGCGGAAGGAAAGGAAACGGCTACACCTTC.

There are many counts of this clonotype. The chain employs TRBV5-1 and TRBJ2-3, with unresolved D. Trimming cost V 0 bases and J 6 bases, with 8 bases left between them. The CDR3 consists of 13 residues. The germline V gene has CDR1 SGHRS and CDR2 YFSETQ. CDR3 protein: CASSLGAEDTQYF. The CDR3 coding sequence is TGCGCCAGCAGCTTGGGGGCCGAGGATACGCAGTATTTT.

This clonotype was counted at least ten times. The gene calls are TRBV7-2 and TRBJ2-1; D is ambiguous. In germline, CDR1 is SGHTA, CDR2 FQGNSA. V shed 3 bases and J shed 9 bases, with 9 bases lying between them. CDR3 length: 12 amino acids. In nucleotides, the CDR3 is TGTGCCAGCAGCTTTAGTTCCGGTGAGCAGTTCTTC. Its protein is CASSFSSGEQFF.

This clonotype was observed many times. The CDR3: CASSFSDSQKETQYF. The CDR3 DNA reads TGTGCCAGCAGCTTTTCGGACAGCCAAAAAGAGACCCAGTACTTC. The chain employs TRBV7-2 and TRBJ2-5, with D perhaps matching TRBD1 (6 bases). This CDR3 contains 15 residues. Germline assignment: CDR1 SGHTA and CDR2 FQGNSA. V was trimmed by 3 bases and J by 3 bases, leaving 14 bases between them.

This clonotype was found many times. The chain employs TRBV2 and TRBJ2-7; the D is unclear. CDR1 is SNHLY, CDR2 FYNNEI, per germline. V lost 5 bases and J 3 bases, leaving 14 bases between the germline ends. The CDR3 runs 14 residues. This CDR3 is CASSPVLENYEQYF. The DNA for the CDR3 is TGTGCCAGCAGTCCGGTTTTGGAAAACTACGAGCAGTACTTC.

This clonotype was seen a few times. The CDR3 region is CSASASGGLITDTQYF. Here the CDR3 DNA reads TGCAGTGCTAGTGCTAGCGGGGGGCTGATCACAGATACGCAGTATTTT. The chain carries TRBV20-1 and TRBJ2-3; 11 bases agree with TRBD2. The germline V gene encodes CDR1 DFQATT and CDR2 SNEGSKA (reference sequence). The CDR3 is 16 amino acids. V was clipped by 3 bases and J by 2 bases; unmatched bases: 7.

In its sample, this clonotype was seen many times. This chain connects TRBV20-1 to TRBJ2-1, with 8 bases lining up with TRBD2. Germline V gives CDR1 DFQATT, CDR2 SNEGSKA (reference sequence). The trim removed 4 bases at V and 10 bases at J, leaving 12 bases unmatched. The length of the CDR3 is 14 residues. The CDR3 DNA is TGCAGTGCTACGTCCTTAGCGGGACACCCAGAGCAGTTCTTC. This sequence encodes CSATSLAGHPEQFF.

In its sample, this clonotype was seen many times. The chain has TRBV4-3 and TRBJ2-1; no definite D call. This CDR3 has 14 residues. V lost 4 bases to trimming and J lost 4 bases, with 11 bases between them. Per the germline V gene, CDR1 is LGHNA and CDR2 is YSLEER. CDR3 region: CASSPMDRYNEQFF. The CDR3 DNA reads TGCGCCAGCAGCCCCATGGATAGATACAATGAGCAGTTCTTC.

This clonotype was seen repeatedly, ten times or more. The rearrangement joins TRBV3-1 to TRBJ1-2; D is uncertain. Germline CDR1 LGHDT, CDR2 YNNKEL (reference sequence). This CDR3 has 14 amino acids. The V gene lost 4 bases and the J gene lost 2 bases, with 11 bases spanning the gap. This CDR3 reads CASSPPAQNYGYTF. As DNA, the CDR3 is TGTGCCAGCAGCCCCCCGGCACAGAACTATGGCTACACCTTC.

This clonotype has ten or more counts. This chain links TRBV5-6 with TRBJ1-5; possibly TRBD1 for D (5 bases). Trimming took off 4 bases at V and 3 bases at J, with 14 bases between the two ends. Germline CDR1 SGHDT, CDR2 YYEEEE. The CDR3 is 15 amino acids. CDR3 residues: CASSPRQGINQPQHF. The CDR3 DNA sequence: TGTGCCAGCAGCCCGAGGCAGGGTATCAATCAGCCCCAGCATTTT.

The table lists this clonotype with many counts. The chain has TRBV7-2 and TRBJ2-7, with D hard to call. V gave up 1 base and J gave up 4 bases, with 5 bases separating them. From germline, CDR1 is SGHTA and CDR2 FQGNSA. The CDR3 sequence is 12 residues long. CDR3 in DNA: TGTGCCAGCAGCTTAGGCGTGTACGAGCAGTACTTC. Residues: CASSLGVYEQYF. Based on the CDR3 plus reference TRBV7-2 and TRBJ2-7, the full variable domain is GAGVSQSPSNKVTEKGKDVELRCDPISGHTALYWYRQSLGQGLEFLIYFQGNSAPDKSGLPSDRFSAERTGGSVSTLTIQRTQQEDSAVYLCASSLGVYEQYFGPGTRLTVT.

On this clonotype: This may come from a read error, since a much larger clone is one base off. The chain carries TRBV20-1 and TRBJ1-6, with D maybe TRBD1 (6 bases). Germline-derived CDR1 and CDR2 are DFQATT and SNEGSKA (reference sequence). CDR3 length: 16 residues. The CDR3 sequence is CSARFVRGSYNSPLNF. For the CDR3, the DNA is TGCAGTGCTAGGTTCGTCAGGGGTTCCTATAATTCACCCCTCAACTTT.

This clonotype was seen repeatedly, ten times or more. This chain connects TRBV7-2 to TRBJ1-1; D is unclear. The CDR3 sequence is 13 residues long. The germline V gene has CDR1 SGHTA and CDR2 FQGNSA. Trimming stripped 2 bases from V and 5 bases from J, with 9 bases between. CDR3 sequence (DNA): TGTGCCAGCAGCTTAAACCCTTCAACTGAAGCTTTCTTT. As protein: CASSLNPSTEAFF. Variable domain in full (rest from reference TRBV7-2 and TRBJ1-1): GAGVSQSPSNKVTEKGKDVELRCDPISGHTALYWYRQSLGQGLEFLIYFQGNSAPDKSGLPSDRFSAERTGGSVSTLTIQRTQQEDSAVYLCASSLNPSTEAFFGQGTRLTVV.

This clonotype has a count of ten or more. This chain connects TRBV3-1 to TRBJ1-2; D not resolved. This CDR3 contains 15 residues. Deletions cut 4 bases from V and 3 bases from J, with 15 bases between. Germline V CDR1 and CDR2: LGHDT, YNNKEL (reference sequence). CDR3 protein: CASSPRSRPHYGYTF. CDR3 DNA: TGTGCCAGCAGCCCAAGGTCCCGTCCCCACTATGGCTACACCTTC.